The 27 T cell receptor beta chains presented below share a single source sample, sequenced in a study of T cell clonality in common variable immunodeficiency. The table came from immunoSEQ multiplex PCR; TCRdb's copy has only in-frame clones and leaves some out. The record shows some 50,000 clones for this sample, with no singletons present. Sequencing used peripheral blood mononuclear cells. These receptors were obtained from a person between 18 and 70 years old in good health.

Comment on this clone: The read falls 3 residues short of the CDR3 end, and the missing part is taken from the germline J gene. This rearrangement joins TRBV2 to TRBJ1-5; D gene unclear. Germline assignment: CDR1 SNHLY and CDR2 FYNNEI. V dropped 4 bases and J dropped 3 bases, with 13 bases sitting between them. The CDR3 length is 15 residues. The DNA read from the CDR3 is TGTGCCAGCAGTGGACGGACTGACCTCAATCAGCCC. It translates to CASSGRTDLNQP. The CDR3 as a whole reads CASSGRTDLNQPQHF.

With respect to this clone: The read ends 3 residues before the CDR3 terminus; that terminus is restored from the germline J gene. This chain joins TRBV20-1 and TRBJ2-1; TRBD2 aligns across 7 bases. V lost 1 base, J lost 5 bases, and 5 bases stayed unmatched. The CDR3 runs to 14 residues. Germline assignment: CDR1 DFQATT and CDR2 SNEGSKA (reference sequence). The sequenced CDR3 bases are TGCAGTGCTAGAGGGCTAGCGGAAAACAATGAG. Encoded protein: CSARGLAENNE. The whole CDR3 region reads CSARGLAENNEQFF.

This clone appeared a few times. The read finishes 3 residues shy of the CDR3 end, and the germline J gene is used to complete it. The V and J genes are TRBV7-9 and TRBJ1-1, with a weak D call TRBD1 (6 bases). Per the germline V gene, CDR1 is SEHNR and CDR2 is FQNEAQ (reference sequence). The CDR3 sequence is 12 residues long. V was cut by 5 bases and J by 3 bases, with 7 bases left in between. The CDR3 is CASSQGYTEAFF. The part of the CDR3 DNA that was read is TGTGCCAGCAGCCAGGGGTACACTGAA.

There are many counts of this clone. The sequenced fragment ends 3 residues before the CDR3 boundary, so the rest is inferred from the germline J gene. This chain links TRBV20-1 with TRBJ2-1, with a weak D call TRBD2 (7 bases). Trimming took 7 bases from V and 9 from J, leaving 25 bases between them. This CDR3 spans 15 amino acids. Germline V lookup: CDR1 DFQATT, CDR2 SNEGSKA (reference sequence). Partial CDR3 DNA: TGCAGTGTTCCCGCAGCGGTGGGGGGGCTAGTTGAG. It codes for CSVPAAVGGLVE. The full-length CDR3 reads as CSVPAAVGGLVEQFF.

This clone was detected many times. The sequence runs out 3 residues before the end of the CDR3; the remainder is reconstructed from the germline J gene. J is TRBJ2-4 and V is TRBV19; a weak D match, TRBD1 (6 bases). The CDR3 is 14 amino acids. Germline V gives CDR1 LNHDA, CDR2 SQIVND (reference sequence). The CDR3 sequence is CASSIPRGSAGQYF. CDR3 DNA (partial): TGTGCCAGTAGTATCCCCAGGGGTTCCGCTGGT.

In this sample, this clone turned up many times. The read terminates 3 residues before the CDR3 end, so the remaining end is supplied by the germline J gene. The chain uses TRBV19 and TRBJ2-5; 9 bases fit TRBD1. With V trimmed by 3 bases and J by 4 bases, 6 bases remained unmatched. The germline V gene has CDR1 LNHDA and CDR2 SQIVND (reference sequence). CDR3 size: 15 residues. CDR3 DNA (partial): TGTGCCAGTAGTATTCGGACAGGGGTGGCAGAGACC. This encodes CASSIRTGVAET. The full CDR3 is CASSIRTGVAETQYF.

This clone was detected ten times or more. The read ends 3 residues shy of where the CDR3 ends; the end is completed using the germline J gene. The V and J genes are TRBV5-1 and TRBJ2-7, with D maybe TRBD2 (7 bases). Germline CDR1 and CDR2: SGHRS and YFSETQ. The CDR3 consists of 14 residues. V dropped 10 bases and J dropped 0 bases, with 17 bases sitting between them. Incomplete CDR3 DNA: TGCGCCTCTCGGGGGGCCACAAGCTCCTACGAG. Amino acids: CASRGATSSYE. The whole CDR3 region reads CASRGATSSYEQYF.

This clone was observed many times. The read ends 3 residues early relative to the CDR3; the germline J gene fills the gap. The chain combines TRBV2 with TRBJ2-5, with TRBD2 identical over 9 bases. The germline CDR1 and CDR2 sequences are SNHLY and FYNNEI. The CDR3 runs to 16 residues. V was pared by 4 bases and J by 1 base, with 7 bases of the junction left unmatched. The part of the CDR3 DNA that was read is TGTGCCAGCAGTGGCAAGCGGGGGGCTATCCAAGAGACC. Translation gives CASSGKRGAIQET. The whole CDR3 protein is CASSGKRGAIQETQYF.

This clone has at least ten counts. The sequence runs out 3 residues before the end of the CDR3; the remainder is reconstructed from the germline J gene. The V call is TRBV5-4, the J call TRBJ1-2; possibly TRBD1 for D (5 bases). Germline V gene sequence: CDR1 SGHNT, CDR2 YYREEE (reference sequence). V lost 1 base and J lost 6, with 16 bases in between. The CDR3 is 15 residues long. CDR3 amino acids: CASSLYKGLRDGYTF. The sequenced part of the CDR3 DNA is TGTGCCAGCAGCTTGTACAAGGGGCTGAGGGATGGC. Supplemented by reference TRBV5-4 and TRBJ1-2, the full variable domain reads ETGVTQSPTHLIKTRGQQVTLRCSSQSGHNTVSWYQQALGQGPQFIFQYYREEENGRGNFPPRFSGLQFPNYSSELNVNALELDDSALYLCASSLYKGLRDGYTFGSGTRLTVV.

This clone was counted between two and nine times. The CDR3 end falls 3 residues outside the read, so it is completed with the germline J gene. This chain joins TRBV19 and TRBJ1-2; possible D gene TRBD1, 6 bases. In germline, CDR1 is LNHDA, CDR2 SQIVND (reference sequence). The CDR3 consists of 18 residues. CDR3 sequence: CASSKSPLAGGLTDTYTF. CDR3 bases read: TGTGCCAGTAGTAAGTCCCCTCTAGCGGGGGGGCTCACGGATACC.

This clone was seen ten or more times. The CDR3 end lies 3 residues beyond the end of the read and is filled in from the germline J gene. The rearrangement uses TRBV15 and TRBJ2-5, with 7 bases aligning to TRBD1. The length of the CDR3 is 14 residues. The germline gives CDR1 LNHNV, CDR2 YYDKDF (reference sequence). V dropped 1 base and J dropped 1; count of bases not matched to a gene: 0. Incomplete CDR3 DNA: TGTGCCACCAGCAGAGGGACAGGCCAAGAGACC. Translating it yields CATSRGTGQET. The full CDR3 protein reads CATSRGTGQETQYF.

Notes on this clone: The missing CDR3 end, 3 residues past where the read stops, is filled in from the germline J gene. The chain uses TRBV19 and TRBJ1-5, with D possibly TRBD1 on 6 matching bases. CDR1 and CDR2 from the germline V gene are LNHDA and SQIVND (reference sequence). The V end lost 5 bases, the J end lost 0 bases, and 11 bases lay between the germline ends. The CDR3 is 15 residues long. The chain's CDR3 is CASSRTAYSNQPQHF. The covered CDR3 bases are TGTGCCAGTAGTCGGACAGCTTATAGCAATCAGCCC.

This clone occurred many times. The sequenced fragment ends 3 residues before the CDR3 boundary, so the rest is inferred from the germline J gene. The gene calls are TRBV19 and TRBJ1-2; the match to TRBD1 covers 9 bases. This CDR3 is built from 16 residues. Germline V gene lookup returns CDR1 LNHDA and CDR2 SQIVND (reference sequence). Partial CDR3 DNA: TGTGCCAGTACTCTACAGGGGGCGCAGGTCGGCCCCGGC. The encoded protein is CASTLQGAQVGPG. The entire CDR3 protein is CASTLQGAQVGPGYTF.

This clone was recorded at least ten times. The read falls 3 residues short of the CDR3 end, and the missing part is taken from the germline J gene. The chain couples TRBV30 to TRBJ2-3, with 9 bases that match TRBD2. CDR3 length equals 16 residues. V shed 1 base and J 2 bases; nucleotides not matched to a gene: 7. The germline CDR1 and CDR2 sequences are GTSNPN and SVGIG (reference sequence). The sequenced part of the CDR3 DNA is TGTGCCTGGAGTGAGGCTAGCGGGATCTTCACAGATACG. This translates into CAWSEASGIFTDT. The entire CDR3 protein reads CAWSEASGIFTDTQYF.

In its sample, this clone was seen many times. The DNA ends 3 residues before the CDR3 does, and the rest of the CDR3 is filled in from the germline J gene. The V and J genes are TRBV5-1 and TRBJ1-6; TRBD1 matches at 10 bases. Trimming took 0 bases from V and 10 from J; bases not matched to a gene: 7. The germline V gene encodes CDR1 SGHRS and CDR2 YFSETQ. This CDR3 has 16 residues. Partial CDR3 DNA: TGCGCCAGCAGCTTGGCCGGGACAGGGGTTCGGTCACCC. Residues: CASSLAGTGVRSP. The whole CDR3 protein reads CASSLAGTGVRSPLHF.

The table lists this clone with a few counts. The read stops 3 residues short of the end of the CDR3; the missing end is completed from the germline J gene. The chain has TRBV5-3 and TRBJ2-3; TRBD1 is a possible D gene (5 bases). TRBV5-3 is annotated as an ORF whose role is uncertain. The CDR3 has 14 amino acids. Between the trimmed V and J ends, which lost 6 bases and 2 bases, there was a span of 13 bases. CDR3 amino acids: CARNYRPVTDTQYF. Incomplete CDR3 DNA: TGTGCCAGAAACTACAGGCCAGTCACAGATACG.

This clone came up many times. Partial CDR3 DNA: TGTGCCAGCAGTGACCTGACAGATAATGAG. Residues: CASSDLTDNE. The CDR3 in its entirety is CASSDLTDNEQFF. This sequence joins TRBV2 and TRBJ2-1, with D perhaps TRBD1 (5 bases). The CDR3 end lies 3 residues beyond the end of the read and is filled in from the germline J gene. The CDR3 loop spans 13 amino acids. Trimming shortened V by 3 bases and J by 7 bases, and 10 bases separated the two germline ends. Per germline, CDR1 SNHLY and CDR2 FYNNEI.

This clone was counted many times. The read comes to an end 3 residues before the CDR3 does, leaving the germline J gene to fill in the end. Other DNA sequences within the sample encode an identical CDR3. The chain combines TRBV18 with TRBJ1-3; D unclear. The CDR3 spans 16 residues. V gave up 3 bases and J gave up 4 bases, with 16 bases separating them. Germline assignment: CDR1 KGHSH and CDR2 LQKENI. The CDR3 bases that were read are TGTGCCAGCTCACCGGGAGGCGGGCGAACGGGAAACACC. Protein sequence: CASSPGGGRTGNT. The full CDR3 is CASSPGGGRTGNTIYF. The full variable domain, rest sourced from reference TRBV18 and TRBJ1-3, is NAGVMQNPRHLVRRRGQEARLRCSPMKGHSHVYWYRQLPEEGLKFMVYLQKENIIDESGMPKERFSAEFPKEGPSILRIQQVVRGDSAAYFCASSPGGGRTGNTIYFGEGSWLTVV.

There are many counts of this clone. The CDR3 goes on 3 residues after the read ends, and that part is filled in from the germline J gene. The chain recombines TRBV14 with TRBJ2-3; 7 bases match TRBD2. The CDR3 consists of 13 residues. The V gene's germline CDR1 is SGHDN and CDR2 FVKESK. The part of the CDR3 DNA that was read is TGTGCCAGCAGCCAATTTCTGCGGGAGACG. Protein: CASSQFLRET. The CDR3 in its entirety is CASSQFLRETQYF. The full variable domain, in which reference TRBV14 and TRBJ2-3 provide the parts outside the CDR3, is EAGVTQFPSHSVIEKGQTVTLRCDPISGHDNLYWYRRVMGKEIKFLLHFVKESKQDESGMPNNRFLAERTGGTYSTLKVQPAELEDSGVYFCASSQFLRETQYFGPGTRLTVL.

This clone occurred many times. The read stops 3 residues short of the end of the CDR3; the missing end is completed from the germline J gene. The V and J genes are TRBV7-2 and TRBJ2-1; 9 positions match TRBD2. There are 14 residues in the CDR3. Germline CDR1 is SGHTA and CDR2 is FQGNSA. After removal of 7 bases from V and 9 bases from J, the junction contained 10 bases not matched to a gene. This CDR3 reads CASKLAGPLGEQFF. Incomplete CDR3 DNA: TGTGCCAGCAAACTAGCGGGCCCCCTCGGTGAG.

This clone was counted at least ten times. The CDR3 goes on 3 residues after the read ends, and that part is filled in from the germline J gene. The chain is built from TRBV19 and TRBJ1-1, with 10 positions matching TRBD1. Germline CDR1 reads LNHDA; CDR2 reads SQIVND (reference sequence). The CDR3 is 13 amino acids. The CDR3 here is CASSQDRGSRAFF. The part of the CDR3 DNA that was read is TGTGCCAGTAGTCAGGACAGGGGGTCGCGG.

This clone was seen ten or more times. The sequence runs out 3 residues before the end of the CDR3; the remainder is reconstructed from the germline J gene. The chain joins TRBV19 to TRBJ1-2; D might be TRBD1 (6 bases). Trimming pared 10 bases from V and 5 bases from J, leaving 20 bases between. CDR3 length equals 14 residues. CDR1 and CDR2 (germline): LNHDA, SQIVND (reference sequence). This chain's CDR3 is CATNYVGARYGYTF. The sequenced CDR3 bases are TGTGCCACAAACTACGTGGGGGCGAGATATGGC.

The covered CDR3 bases are TGTGCCAGCAGTCGGACAGGGAGCTCCTACAATGAC. Amino acids: CASSRTGSSYND. The full CDR3 is CASSRTGSSYNDYTF. The chain has TRBV7-9 and TRBJ1-2; 8 bases are a match to TRBD1. The read ends 3 residues early relative to the CDR3; the germline J gene fills the gap. Germline V lookup: CDR1 SEHNR, CDR2 FQNEAQ (reference sequence). This CDR3 spans 15 amino acids.

This clone has a count of ten or more. The sequenced fragment ends 3 residues before the CDR3 boundary, so the rest is inferred from the germline J gene. V is TRBV27 and J is TRBJ2-6, with unresolved D. Germline CDR1 reads MNHEY; CDR2 reads SMNVEV (reference sequence). The CDR3 has 14 amino acids. V was cut by 5 bases and J by 0 bases, with 5 bases left in between. The sequenced part of the CDR3 DNA is TGTGCCAGCAGTCCCTACTCTGGGGCCAACGTC. Encoded protein: CASSPYSGANV. The complete CDR3 sequence is CASSPYSGANVLTF.

Comments on this clone: Read coverage stops 3 residues before the CDR3 terminus; the germline J gene supplies the remainder. The chain uses TRBV7-9 and TRBJ2-4; D is uncertain. The CDR3 has 12 residues. Per germline, CDR1 SEHNR and CDR2 FQNEAQ (reference sequence). CDR3 DNA, as far as it was read: TGTGCCAGCAGCTTTACTAACGGCGGT. Its protein product is CASSFTNGG. The complete CDR3 reads CASSFTNGGQYF.

To note about this clone: The read finishes 3 residues shy of the CDR3 end, and the germline J gene is used to complete it. The J gene is TRBJ2-4, the V gene TRBV10-2; weak D call: TRBD1 (6 bases). The CDR3 totals 18 residues. Germline-derived CDR1 and CDR2 are WSHSY and SAAADI. V was trimmed by 7 bases and J by 5 bases, leaving 27 bases between them. The CDR3 sequence is CASTQGQGSHLGENIQYF. CDR3 DNA (partial): TGCGCCAGCACCCAGGGCCAGGGGTCCCACCTTGGCGAAAACATT.

This clone was counted ten times or more. The read stops 3 residues short of the end of the CDR3; the missing end is completed from the germline J gene. The V gene is TRBV5-4, the J gene TRBJ2-7, with a weak D call TRBD1 (6 bases). Per the germline V gene, CDR1 is SGHNT and CDR2 is YYREEE (reference sequence). Trimming stripped 4 bases from V and 3 bases from J, with 17 bases between. This CDR3 comprises 15 residues. CDR3 sequence: CASSLDLTGLYEQYF. The CDR3 DNA, read in part, is TGTGCCAGCAGCCTGGACCTAACAGGGCTCTACGAG.